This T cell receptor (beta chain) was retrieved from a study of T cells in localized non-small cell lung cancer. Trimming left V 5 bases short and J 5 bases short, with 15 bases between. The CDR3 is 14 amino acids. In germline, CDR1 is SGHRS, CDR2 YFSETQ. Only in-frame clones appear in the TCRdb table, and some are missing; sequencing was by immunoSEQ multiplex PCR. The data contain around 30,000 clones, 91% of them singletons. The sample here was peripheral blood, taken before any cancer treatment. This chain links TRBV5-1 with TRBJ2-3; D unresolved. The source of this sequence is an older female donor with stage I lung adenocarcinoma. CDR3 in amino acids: CASRPGSAGDTQYF. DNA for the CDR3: TGCGCCAGCAGACCTGGGTCGGCTGGAGATACGCAGTATTTT.